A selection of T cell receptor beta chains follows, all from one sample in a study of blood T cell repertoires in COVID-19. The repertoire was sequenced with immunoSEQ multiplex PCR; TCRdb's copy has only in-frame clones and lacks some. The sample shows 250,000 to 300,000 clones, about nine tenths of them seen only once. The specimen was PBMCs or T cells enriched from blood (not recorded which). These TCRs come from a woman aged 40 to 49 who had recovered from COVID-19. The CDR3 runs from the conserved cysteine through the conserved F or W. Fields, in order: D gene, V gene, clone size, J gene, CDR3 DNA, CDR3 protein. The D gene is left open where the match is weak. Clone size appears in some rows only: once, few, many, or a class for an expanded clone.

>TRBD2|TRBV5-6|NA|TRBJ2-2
TGTGCCAGCAGCCTACTAGCGGGGGGTAACACCGGGGAGCTGTTTTTT
CASSLLAGGNTGELFF
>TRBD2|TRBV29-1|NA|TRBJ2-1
TGCAGCGTTGTGGGACTAGCGCTCGGCTCCTACAATGAGCAGTTCTTC
CSVVGLALGSYNEQFF
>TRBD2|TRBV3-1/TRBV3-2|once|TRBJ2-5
TGTGCCAGCAGCCAAGCTTCCAGCGGGGGGGAGACCCAGTACTTC
CASSQASSGGETQYF
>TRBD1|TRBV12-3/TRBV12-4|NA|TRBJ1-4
TGTGCCAGCAGTCCCGGACAGGGAAAACTGTTTTTT
CASSPGQGKLFF
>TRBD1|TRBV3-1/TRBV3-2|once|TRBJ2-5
TGTGCCAGCAGCCAAGATGTACGGGACAGGGACGAGACCCAGTACTTC
CASSQDVRDRDETQYF
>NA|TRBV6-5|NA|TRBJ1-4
TGTGCCAGCAGTTTTGGACAGAATGAAAAACTGTTTTTT
CASSFGQNEKLFF
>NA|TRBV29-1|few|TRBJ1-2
TGCAGCGTTGAGGAGGAATCACGGAACTATGGCTACACCTTC
CSVEEESRNYGYTF
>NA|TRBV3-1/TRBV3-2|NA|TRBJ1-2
TGTGCCAGCAGCCAAGGGTCCGTTCCCCGCGGTTATGGCTACACCTTC
CASSQGSVPRGYGYTF
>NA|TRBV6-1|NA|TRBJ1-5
TGTGCCAGCAGTGCGGGGGGGACTAGCAATCAGCCCCAGCATTTT
CASSAGGTSNQPQHF
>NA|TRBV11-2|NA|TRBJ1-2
TGTGCCAGCAGCTTAGAGGCGGGGTCTGGCTATGGCTACACCTTC
CASSLEAGSGYGYTF
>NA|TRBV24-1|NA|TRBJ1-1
TGTGCCACCAGTGATTTGAAGGCGGCGAAGAACACTGAAGCTTTCTTT
CATSDLKAAKNTEAFF
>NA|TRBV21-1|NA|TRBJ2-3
TGTGCCAGCAGGGGACAGGGACCAGATACGCAGTATTTT
CASRGQGPDTQYF
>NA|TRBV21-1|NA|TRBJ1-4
TGTGCCAGCAGCAAAGAGGTGGGGGGTGCTAATGAAAAACTGTTTTTT
CASSKEVGGANEKLFF
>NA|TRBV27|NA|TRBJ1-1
TGTGCCAGCAGTTTGGTAAGGGGGACTGAAGCTTTCTTT
CASSLVRGTEAFF
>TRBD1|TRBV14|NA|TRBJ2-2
TGTGCCAGCAGCCGATCCAGGGGGTTTACGAACACCGGGGAGCTGTTTTTT
CASSRSRGFTNTGELFF
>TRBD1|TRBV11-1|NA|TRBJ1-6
TGTGCCAGCAGCAAATACAGGGGAGGCTCACCCCTCCACTTT
CASSKYRGGSPLHF
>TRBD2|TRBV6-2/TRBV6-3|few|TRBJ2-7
TGTGCCAGCAGTTTCACCCTCGGGCTAGCGGGGTCGAGCTCCTACGAGCAGTACTTC
CASSFTLGLAGSSSYEQYF
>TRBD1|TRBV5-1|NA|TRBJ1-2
TGCGCCAGCAGCTCCGACAGGGTAGGTGGCTACACCTTC
CASSSDRVGGYTF
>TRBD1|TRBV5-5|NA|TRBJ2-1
TGTGCCAGCAGCTTGGAGTGGCCGGGACAGCTTTACAATGAGCAGTTCTTC
CASSLEWPGQLYNEQFF
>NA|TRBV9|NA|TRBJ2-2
TGTGCCAGCAGCGGGGCTTCGAACACCGGGGAGCTGTTTTTT
CASSGASNTGELFF
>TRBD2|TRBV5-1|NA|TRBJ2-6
TGCGCCAGCAAGGCCCGGGAGCGGGGTACGACGAACTCTGGGGCCAACGTCCTGACTTTC
CASKARERGTTNSGANVLTF
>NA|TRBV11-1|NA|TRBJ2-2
TGTGCCAGCAGCTTACAGGTTAGGACCGGGGAGCTGTTTTTT
CASSLQVRTGELFF
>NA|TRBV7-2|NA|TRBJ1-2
TGTGCCAGCAGCCCCGATGCAGGGAACTATAACTATGGCTACACCTTC
CASSPDAGNYNYGYTF
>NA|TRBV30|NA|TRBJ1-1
TGTGCCTGGAGGGCAGGGTTCGCCACTGAAGCTTTCTTT
CAWRAGFATEAFF
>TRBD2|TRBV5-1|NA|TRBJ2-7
TGCGCCAGCAGCTTGGAAGGGACTAGCGGGCCCTCCAACGAGCAGTACTTC
CASSLEGTSGPSNEQYF
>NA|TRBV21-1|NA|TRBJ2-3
TGTGCCAGCAGCAAATGTAGGGATAGCGGGAGCTCCACAGATACGCAGTATTTT
CASSKCRDSGSSTDTQYF
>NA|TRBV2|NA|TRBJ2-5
TGTGCCAGCAGTGACGGGGAAGGGGGAGAGACCCAGTACTTC
CASSDGEGGETQYF
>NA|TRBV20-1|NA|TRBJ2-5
TGCAGTGCTAGTGTGGGGGGACAAGAGACCCAGTACTTC
CSASVGGQETQYF
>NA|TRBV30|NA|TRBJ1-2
TGTGCCTGGGCCCCGGGTCGCTATGGCTACACCTTC
CAWAPGRYGYTF
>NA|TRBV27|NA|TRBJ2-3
TGTGCCAGCAATACGGGGAAGGGCACAGATACGCAGTATTTT
CASNTGKGTDTQYF
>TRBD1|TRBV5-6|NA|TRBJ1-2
TGTGCCAGCAGCTTGGAAACCCACAGGGGATTACATGGCTACACCTTC
CASSLETHRGLHGYTF
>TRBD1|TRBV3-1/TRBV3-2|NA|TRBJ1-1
TGTGCCAGCAGCCAAGGATTCGGGACAGACACTGAAGCTTTCTTT
CASSQGFGTDTEAFF
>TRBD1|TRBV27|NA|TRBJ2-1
TGTGCCAGCAGTTTATCGGGACAGGGCCATGTCAATGAGCAGTTCTTC
CASSLSGQGHVNEQFF
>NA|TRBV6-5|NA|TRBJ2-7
TGTGCCAGCAGTTACACCCTTTCAAGGGGCTACGAGCAGTACTTC
CASSYTLSRGYEQYF
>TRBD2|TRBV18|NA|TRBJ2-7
TGTGCCAGCTCAGAGAGACTAGCGGGAGACAACGAGCAGTACTTC
CASSERLAGDNEQYF
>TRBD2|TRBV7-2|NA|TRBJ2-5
TGTGCCAGCAGCCTCCTAGCGGGGGAGACCCAGTACTTC
CASSLLAGETQYF
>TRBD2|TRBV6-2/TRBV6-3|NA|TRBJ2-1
TGTGCCAGCAGCTGGACTAGGAGCTCCTACAATGAGCAGTTCTTC
CASSWTRSSYNEQFF
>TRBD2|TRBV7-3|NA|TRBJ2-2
TGTGCCAGCAGCTTAGCCGTGGCGGGAGATTTCTCCGGGGAGCTGTTTTTT
CASSLAVAGDFSGELFF
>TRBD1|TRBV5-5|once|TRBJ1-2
TGTGCCAGCAGCCTCAGGGGGAACTATGGCTACACCTTC
CASSLRGNYGYTF
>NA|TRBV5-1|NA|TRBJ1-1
TGCGCCAGCAGCTTGGGAGTCCCACAGGGCACCACTGAAGCTTTCTTT
CASSLGVPQGTTEAFF
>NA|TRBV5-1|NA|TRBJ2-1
TGCGCCAGCAGCGGTTCCGGCTCCTACAATGAGCAGTTCTTC
CASSGSGSYNEQFF
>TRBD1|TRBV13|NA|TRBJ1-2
TGTGCCAGCAGCTCCCGGGGACAGGCTAACTATGGCTACACCTTC
CASSSRGQANYGYTF
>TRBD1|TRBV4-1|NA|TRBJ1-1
TGCGCCAGCAGCCGCCGGGACAGGGGTTGGGACACTGAAGCTTTCTTT
CASSRRDRGWDTEAFF
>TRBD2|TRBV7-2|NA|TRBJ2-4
TGTGCCAGCAGCTGGGGACTAGCGGGGGGGCCAGGAAACATTCAGTACTTC
CASSWGLAGGPGNIQYF
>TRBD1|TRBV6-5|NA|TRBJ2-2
TGTGCCAGCAGTCTGGGACAGGGAAGCACCGGGGAGCTGTTTTTT
CASSLGQGSTGELFF
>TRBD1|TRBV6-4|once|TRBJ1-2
TGTGCCAGCAGTCCACAGGGGTTAATCGGCTACACCTTC
CASSPQGLIGYTF
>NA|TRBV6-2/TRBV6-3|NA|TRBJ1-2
TGTGCCAGCAGTGACGGACCTAGCGTCGGCTATGGCTACACCTTC
CASSDGPSVGYGYTF